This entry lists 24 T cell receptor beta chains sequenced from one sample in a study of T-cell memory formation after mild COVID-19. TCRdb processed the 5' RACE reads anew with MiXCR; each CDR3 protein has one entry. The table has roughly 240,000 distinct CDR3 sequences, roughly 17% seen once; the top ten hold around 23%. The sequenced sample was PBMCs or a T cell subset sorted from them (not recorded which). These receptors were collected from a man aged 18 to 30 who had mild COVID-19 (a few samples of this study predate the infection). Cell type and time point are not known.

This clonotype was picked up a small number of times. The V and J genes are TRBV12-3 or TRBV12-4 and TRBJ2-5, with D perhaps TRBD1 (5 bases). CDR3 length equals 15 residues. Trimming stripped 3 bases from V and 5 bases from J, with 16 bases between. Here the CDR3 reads CASSFLGPSVETQYF. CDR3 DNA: TGTGCCAGCAGTTTCTTGGGGCCCTCTGTTGAGACCCAGTACTTC.

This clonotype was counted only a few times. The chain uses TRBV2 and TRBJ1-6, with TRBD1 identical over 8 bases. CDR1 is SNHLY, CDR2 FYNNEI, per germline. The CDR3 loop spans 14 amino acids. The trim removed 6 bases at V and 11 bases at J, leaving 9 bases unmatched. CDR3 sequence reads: CASRRRQGLAPLHF. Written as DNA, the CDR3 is TGTGCCAGCAGACGTAGACAGGGGTTAGCACCCCTCCACTTT.

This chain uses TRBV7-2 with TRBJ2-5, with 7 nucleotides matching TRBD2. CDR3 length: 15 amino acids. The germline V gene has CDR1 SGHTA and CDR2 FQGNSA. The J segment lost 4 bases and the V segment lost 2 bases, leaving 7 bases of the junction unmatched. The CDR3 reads CASSLSGGGGETQYF. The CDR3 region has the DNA TGTGCCAGCAGCTTAAGTGGCGGGGGAGGAGAGACCCAGTACTTC.

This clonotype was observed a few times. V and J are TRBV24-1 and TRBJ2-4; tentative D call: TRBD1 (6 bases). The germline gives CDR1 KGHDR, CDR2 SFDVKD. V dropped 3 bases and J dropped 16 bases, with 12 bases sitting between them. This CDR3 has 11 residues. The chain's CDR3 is CATSDTDRFYF. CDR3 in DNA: TGTGCCACCAGTGATACAGACAGGTTTTACTTC.

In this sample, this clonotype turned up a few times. This CDR3 reads CASSLSGITDTQYF. The CDR3 region has the DNA TGCGCCAGCAGCTTGTCTGGGATCACAGATACGCAGTATTTT. The chain recombines TRBV5-1 with TRBJ2-3; no firm D call. CDR1 and CDR2 (germline): SGHRS, YFSETQ. The V end was cut by 1 base, the J end by 2 bases, with 8 bases between. The CDR3 covers 14 residues.

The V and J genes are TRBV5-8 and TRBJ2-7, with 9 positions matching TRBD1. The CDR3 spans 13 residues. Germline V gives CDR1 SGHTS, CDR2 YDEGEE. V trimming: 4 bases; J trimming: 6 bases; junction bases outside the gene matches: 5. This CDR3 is CASSSRDRVEQYF. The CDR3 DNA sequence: TGTGCCAGCAGCAGCCGGGACAGGGTCGAGCAGTACTTC.

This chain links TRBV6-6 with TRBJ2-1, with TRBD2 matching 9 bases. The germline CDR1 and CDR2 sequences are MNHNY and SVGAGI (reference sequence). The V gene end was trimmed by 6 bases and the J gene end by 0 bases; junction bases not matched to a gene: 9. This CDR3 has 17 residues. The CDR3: CASSPPSGRSSYNEQFF. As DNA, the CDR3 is TGTGCCAGCAGCCCACCCAGCGGGAGGAGCTCCTACAATGAGCAGTTCTTC.

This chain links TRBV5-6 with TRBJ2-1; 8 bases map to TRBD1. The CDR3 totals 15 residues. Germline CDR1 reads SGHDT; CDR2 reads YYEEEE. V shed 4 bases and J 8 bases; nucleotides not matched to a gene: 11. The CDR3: CASSNGGQGADEQFF. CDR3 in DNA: TGTGCCAGCAGCAATGGTGGCCAGGGGGCTGATGAGCAGTTCTTC.

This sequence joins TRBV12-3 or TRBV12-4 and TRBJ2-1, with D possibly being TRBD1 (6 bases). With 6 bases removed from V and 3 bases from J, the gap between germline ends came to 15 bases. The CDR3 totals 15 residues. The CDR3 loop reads CASRDRQADYNEQFF. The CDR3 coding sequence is TGTGCCAGCAGGGACCGACAGGCGGACTACAATGAGCAGTTCTTC.

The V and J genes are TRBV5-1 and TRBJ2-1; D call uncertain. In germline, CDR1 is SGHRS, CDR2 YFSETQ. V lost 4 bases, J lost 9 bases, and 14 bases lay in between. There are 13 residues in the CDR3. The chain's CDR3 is CASSVISAGEQFF. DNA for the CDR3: TGCGCCAGCAGCGTGATTTCGGCCGGTGAGCAGTTCTTC.

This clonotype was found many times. CDR3 nucleotides: TGCAGCGTCCGTGACGGGACCGCGTCTTCACCCCTCCACTTT. It yields the protein CSVRDGTASSPLHF. The chain recombines TRBV29-1 with TRBJ1-6; TRBD1 might be the D (5 bases). Germline V CDR1 and CDR2: SQVTM, ANQGSEA. Trimming took 6 bases from V and 9 from J, leaving 18 bases between them. There are 14 residues in the CDR3.

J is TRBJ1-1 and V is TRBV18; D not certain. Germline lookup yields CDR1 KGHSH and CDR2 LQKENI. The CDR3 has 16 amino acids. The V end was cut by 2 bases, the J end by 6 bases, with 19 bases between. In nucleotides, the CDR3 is TGTGCCAGCTCACCAGGGATTTACGGCGGCCGGGCTGAAGCTTTCTTT. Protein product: CASSPGIYGGRAEAFF. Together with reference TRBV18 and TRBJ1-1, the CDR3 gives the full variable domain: NAGVMQNPRHLVRRRGQEARLRCSPMKGHSHVYWYRQLPEEGLKFMVYLQKENIIDESGMPKERFSAEFPKEGPSILRIQQVVRGDSAAYFCASSPGIYGGRAEAFFGQGTRLTVV.

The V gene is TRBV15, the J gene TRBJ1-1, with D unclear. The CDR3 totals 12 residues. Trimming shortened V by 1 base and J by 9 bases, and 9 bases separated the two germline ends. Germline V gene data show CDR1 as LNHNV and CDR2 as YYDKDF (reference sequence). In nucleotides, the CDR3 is TGTGCCACCAGCAGAGGTCCAGAGCAAGCTTTCTTT. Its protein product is CATSRGPEQAFF.

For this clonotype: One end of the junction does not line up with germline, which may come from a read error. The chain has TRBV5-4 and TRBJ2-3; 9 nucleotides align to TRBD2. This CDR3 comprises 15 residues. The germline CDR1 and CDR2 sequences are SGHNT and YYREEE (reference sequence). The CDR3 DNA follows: TGTGCCAGCAGTTTGGGACTAGCCTTGACAGATACGCAGTATTTT. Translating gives CASSLGLALTDTQYF. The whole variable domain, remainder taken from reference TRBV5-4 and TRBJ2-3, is ETGVTQSPTHLIKTRGQQVTLRCSSQSGHNTVSWYQQALGQGPQFIFQYYREEENGRGNFPPRFSGLQFPNYSSELNVNALELDDSALYLCASSLGLALTDTQYFGPGTRLTVL.

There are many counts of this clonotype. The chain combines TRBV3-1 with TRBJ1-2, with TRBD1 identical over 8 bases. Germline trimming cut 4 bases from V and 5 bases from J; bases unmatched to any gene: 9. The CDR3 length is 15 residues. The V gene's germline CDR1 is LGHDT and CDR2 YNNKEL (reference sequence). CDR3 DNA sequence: TGTGCCAGCAGCCGAAGAGGGACAGGCGCTTATGGCTACACCTTC. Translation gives CASSRRGTGAYGYTF. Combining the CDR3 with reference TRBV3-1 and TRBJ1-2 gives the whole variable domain DTAVSQTPKYLVTQMGNDKSIKCEQNLGHDTMYWYKQDSKKFLKIMFSYNNKELIINETVPNRFSPKSPDKAHLNLHINSLELGDSAVYFCASSRRGTGAYGYTFGSGTRLTVV.

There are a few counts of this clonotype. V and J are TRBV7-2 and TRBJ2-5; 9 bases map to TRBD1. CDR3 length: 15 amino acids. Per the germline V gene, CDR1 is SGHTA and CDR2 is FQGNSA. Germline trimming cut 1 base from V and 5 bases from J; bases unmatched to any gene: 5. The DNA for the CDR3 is TGTGCCAGCAGCTTAGGTCACAGGGGGCTGGAGACCCAGTACTTC. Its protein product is CASSLGHRGLETQYF.

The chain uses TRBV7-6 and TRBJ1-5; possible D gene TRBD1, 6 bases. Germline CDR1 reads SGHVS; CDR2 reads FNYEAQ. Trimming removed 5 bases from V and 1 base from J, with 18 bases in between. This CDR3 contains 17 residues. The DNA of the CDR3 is TGTGCCAGCAGCGACCTCCCGGGGGCGCTGAGCAATCAGCCCCAGCATTTT. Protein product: CASSDLPGALSNQPQHF.

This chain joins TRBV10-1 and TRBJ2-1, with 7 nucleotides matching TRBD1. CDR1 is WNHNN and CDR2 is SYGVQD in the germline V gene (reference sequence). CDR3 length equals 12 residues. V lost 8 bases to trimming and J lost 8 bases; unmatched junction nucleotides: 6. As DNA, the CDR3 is TGCGCCAGCTCGACAGGGTCGCATGAGCAGTTCTTC. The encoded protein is CASSTGSHEQFF.

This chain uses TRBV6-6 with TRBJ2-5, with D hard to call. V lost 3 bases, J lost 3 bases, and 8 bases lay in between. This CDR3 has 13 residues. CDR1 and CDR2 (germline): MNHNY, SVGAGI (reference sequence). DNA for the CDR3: TGTGCCAGCAGTTATGGCCGGGAAGAGACCCAGTACTTC. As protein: CASSYGREETQYF.

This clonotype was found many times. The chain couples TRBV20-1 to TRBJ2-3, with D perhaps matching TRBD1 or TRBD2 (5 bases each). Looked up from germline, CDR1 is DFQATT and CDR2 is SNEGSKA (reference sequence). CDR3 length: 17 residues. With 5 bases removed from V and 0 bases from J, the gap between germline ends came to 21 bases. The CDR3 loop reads CSAFNPLVRESTDTQYF. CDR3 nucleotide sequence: TGCAGTGCTTTCAACCCCTTGGTCAGGGAGAGCACAGATACGCAGTATTTT.

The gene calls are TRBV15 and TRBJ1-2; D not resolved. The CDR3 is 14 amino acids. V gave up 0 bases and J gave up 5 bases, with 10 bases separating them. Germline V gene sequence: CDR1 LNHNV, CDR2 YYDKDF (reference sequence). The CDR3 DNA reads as TGTGCCACCAGCAGAGATAGTGCGGCATATGGCTACACCTTC. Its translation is CATSRDSAAYGYTF.

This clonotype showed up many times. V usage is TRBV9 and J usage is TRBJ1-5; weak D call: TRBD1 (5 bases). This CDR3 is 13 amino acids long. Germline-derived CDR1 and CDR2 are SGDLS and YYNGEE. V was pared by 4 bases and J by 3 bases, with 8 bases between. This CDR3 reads CASSFGHNQPQHF. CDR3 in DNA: TGTGCCAGCAGCTTTGGACACAATCAGCCCCAGCATTTT.

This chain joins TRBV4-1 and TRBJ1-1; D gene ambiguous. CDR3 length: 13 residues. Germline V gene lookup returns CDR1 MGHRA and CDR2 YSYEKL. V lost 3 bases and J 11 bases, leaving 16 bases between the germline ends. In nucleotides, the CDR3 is TGCGCCAGCAGCCAGATTGAACCAACGGGGGCTTTCTTT. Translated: CASSQIEPTGAFF.

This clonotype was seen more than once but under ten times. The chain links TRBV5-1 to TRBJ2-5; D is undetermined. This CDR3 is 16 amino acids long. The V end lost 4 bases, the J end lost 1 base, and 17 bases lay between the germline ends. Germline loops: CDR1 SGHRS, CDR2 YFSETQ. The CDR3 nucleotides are TGCGCCAGCAGCGCCCTCACGGGTGGATTCCAAGAGACCCAGTACTTC. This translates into CASSALTGGFQETQYF.